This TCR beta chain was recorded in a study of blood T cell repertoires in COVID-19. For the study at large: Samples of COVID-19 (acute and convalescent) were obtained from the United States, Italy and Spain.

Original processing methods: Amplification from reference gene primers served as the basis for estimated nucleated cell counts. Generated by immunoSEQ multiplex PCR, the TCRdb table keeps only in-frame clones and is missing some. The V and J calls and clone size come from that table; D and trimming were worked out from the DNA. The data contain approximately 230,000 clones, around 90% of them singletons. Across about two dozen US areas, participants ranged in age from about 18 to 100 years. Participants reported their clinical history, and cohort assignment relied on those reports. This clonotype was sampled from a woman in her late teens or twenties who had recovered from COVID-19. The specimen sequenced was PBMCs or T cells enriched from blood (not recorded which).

The CDR3 DNA sequence: TGCGCCAGCAGCTTCGGGAGACAGAACACTGAAGCTTTCTTT. Its translation is CASSFGRQNTEAFF. The chain joins TRBV5-1 to TRBJ1-1; D is undetermined. Between the trimmed V and J ends, which lost 2 bases and 1 base, there was a span of 9 bases. Germline lookup yields CDR1 SGHRS and CDR2 YFSETQ. The CDR3 spans 14 residues.